A selection of T cell receptor beta chains follows, all from one sample in a study of shared clonotypes between healthy human individuals. Data came from immunoSEQ multiplex PCR; TCRdb stores just in-frame clones and leaves some out. The sample lists hundreds of thousands of clones, about 80% occurring once. The specimen was memory CD4+ T cells sorted from blood. The receptors originated from a woman aged 25-40 years in good health. The CDR3 runs from the conserved cysteine through the conserved F or W. D genes are given only for firm matches. Clone size, where shown, is once, few, many, or a class for clones that have expanded.

clone size,J gene,V gene,D gene,CDR3 protein,CDR3 DNA
NA,TRBJ2-2,TRBV11-3,NA,CASSLVWGRRGTGELFF,TGTGCCAGCAGCTTAGTTTGGGGGAGACGAGGGACCGGGGAGCTGTTTTTT
NA,TRBJ2-2,TRBV27,NA,CASSRAGELFF,TGTGCCAGCTCGAGAGCCGGGGAGCTGTTTTTT
few,TRBJ2-2,TRBV5-4,NA,CASSLGARENTGELFF,TGTGCCAGCAGCTTGGGGGCGCGGGAGAACACCGGGGAGCTGTTTTTT
NA,TRBJ2-3,TRBV9,NA,CASSVEGGFTDTQYF,TGTGCCAGCAGCGTAGAGGGCGGATTCACAGATACGCAGTATTTT
NA,TRBJ2-6,TRBV7-9,NA,CASSPIGSGANVLTF,TGTGCCAGCAGCCCCATCGGCTCTGGGGCCAACGTCCTGACTTTC
NA,TRBJ2-1,TRBV5-6,TRBD2,CASSWGTSVYNEQFF,TGTGCCAGCAGCTGGGGGACTAGTGTCTACAATGAGCAGTTCTTC
NA,TRBJ2-3,TRBV7-9,NA,CASSLGWSTDTQYF,TGTGCCAGCAGCTTGGGCTGGAGCACAGATACGCAGTATTTT
NA,TRBJ2-1,TRBV2,NA,CASSADGKTNEQFF,TGTGCCAGCAGTGCCGACGGAAAGACTAATGAGCAGTTCTTC
NA,TRBJ2-3,TRBV6-1,TRBD2,CASSWTSGSRDTQYF,TGTGCCAGCAGTTGGACTAGCGGGAGCCGGGATACGCAGTATTTT
NA,TRBJ1-4,TRBV30,NA,CAWSVRVGNEKLFF,TGTGCCTGGAGTGTAAGGGTAGGGAATGAAAAACTGTTTTTT
NA,TRBJ2-1,TRBV9,NA,CASSPEGGWVQFF,TGTGCCAGCAGCCCAGAAGGGGGTTGGGTACAGTTCTTC
NA,TRBJ2-6,TRBV25-1,NA,CASSLSSGANVLTF,TGTGCCAGCAGTCTTAGCTCTGGGGCCAACGTCCTGACTTTC
NA,TRBJ1-2,TRBV5-1,NA,CASNGGNYGYTF,TGCGCCAGCAATGGGGGAAACTATGGCTACACCTTC
few,TRBJ2-7,TRBV6-6,NA,CASSTSPGEQYF,TGTGCCAGCAGTACCTCTCCGGGGGAGCAGTACTTC
NA,TRBJ1-5,TRBV19,TRBD1,CASRRGQEGGAAQHF,TGTGCCAGTAGAAGGGGACAGGAGGGGGGAGCGGCCCAGCATTTT
NA,TRBJ1-2,TRBV11-2,NA,CASSPRWVVGGYTF,TGTGCCAGCAGCCCTCGTTGGGTGGTGGGTGGCTACACCTTC
once,TRBJ2-2,TRBV7-8,TRBD2,CASSFPLRETNTGELFF,TGTGCCAGCAGCTTCCCTCTGCGGGAGACGAACACCGGGGAGCTGTTTTTT
few,TRBJ2-7,TRBV6-1,NA,CASSPARPPYEQYF,TGTGCCAGCAGCCCGGCTCGGCCCCCCTACGAGCAGTACTTC
NA,TRBJ2-7,TRBV7-6,TRBD1,CASSFQRDSYEQYF,TGTGCCAGCAGCTTCCAAAGGGACAGCTACGAGCAGTACTTC
NA,TRBJ2-5,TRBV6-1,TRBD2,CASSASGTSGMGTQYF,TGTGCCAGCAGTGCATCGGGGACTAGCGGGATGGGGACCCAGTACTTC
NA,TRBJ2-1,TRBV29-1,NA,CSVERERGDEQFF,TGCAGCGTTGAGCGGGAACGGGGCGATGAGCAGTTCTTC
NA,TRBJ1-5,TRBV6-1,NA,CASGGEVNRQPQHF,TGTGCCAGTGGGGGCGAGGTAAACAGGCAGCCCCAGCATTTT
many,TRBJ1-2,TRBV4-1,NA,CASSQEGIRNYGYTF,TGCGCCAGCAGCCAAGAAGGCATCCGAAACTATGGCTACACCTTC
NA,TRBJ1-5,TRBV27,NA,CASSLPGAPQHF,TGTGCCAGCAGTCTACCCGGTGCGCCCCAGCATTTT
few,TRBJ1-2,TRBV2,NA,CASSEAGSRGYTF,TGTGCCAGCAGTGAAGCAGGATCAAGGGGCTACACCTTC
NA,TRBJ1-1,TRBV2,NA,CASSDGVRQRTAFF,TGTGCCAGCAGTGACGGAGTACGACAACGTACAGCTTTCTTT
NA,TRBJ2-4,TRBV10-2,TRBD2,CASSGGTSGIQYF,TGCGCCAGCAGTGGCGGGACTAGCGGGATTCAGTACTTC
once,TRBJ1-3,TRBV2,NA,CASIQSRSGNTIYF,TGTGCCAGCATTCAGTCTCGGTCTGGAAACACCATATATTTT
few,TRBJ2-1,TRBV7-6,TRBD2,CASSLRTSGGRGEQFF,TGTGCCAGCAGCTTAAGGACTAGCGGGGGGCGGGGTGAGCAGTTCTTC
many,TRBJ2-5,TRBV20-1,NA,CSASQETQYF,TGCAGTGCTAGTCAAGAGACCCAGTACTTC
once,TRBJ2-5,TRBV5-1,TRBD1,CASTKTGAQETQYF,TGCGCCAGCACCAAGACAGGGGCCCAAGAGACCCAGTACTTC
NA,TRBJ1-2,TRBV30,TRBD1,CAWSGGQGNYGYTF,TGTGCCTGGAGTGGCGGACAGGGCAACTATGGCTACACCTTC
once,TRBJ1-1,TRBV4-2,TRBD1,CASSQVQGQDYTEAFF,TGTGCCAGCAGCCAAGTCCAAGGACAGGACTACACTGAAGCTTTCTTT
NA,TRBJ2-6,TRBV5-1,NA,CASSLAFGGANVLTF,TGCGCCAGCAGCTTGGCCTTTGGTGGGGCCAACGTCCTGACTTTC
NA,TRBJ2-5,TRBV19,TRBD2,CASRTSGTQETQYF,TGTGCCAGTCGGACTAGCGGGACACAAGAGACCCAGTACTTC
NA,TRBJ1-2,TRBV28,TRBD1,CASSLLTGIRTF,TGTGCCAGCAGTTTGCTGACAGGGATTCGGACCTTC
NA,TRBJ2-2,TRBV11-3,TRBD1,CASSTPTGPNTGELFF,TGTGCCAGCAGCACACCGACAGGGCCGAACACCGGGGAGCTGTTTTTT
NA,TRBJ1-1,TRBV18,NA,CASSAVDGLNTEAFF,TGTGCCAGCTCAGCTGTGGACGGATTGAACACTGAAGCTTTCTTT
NA,TRBJ2-7,TRBV27,NA,CASSYGRDSYEQYF,TGTGCCAGCAGTTACGGACGGGACTCCTACGAGCAGTACTTC
NA,TRBJ2-7,TRBV27,NA,CASSLSSSVSSYEQYF,TGTGCCAGCAGTTTATCTTCTAGCGTTAGCTCCTACGAGCAGTACTTC
few,TRBJ2-7,TRBV28,NA,CASSLPRVPYEQYF,TGTGCCAGCAGTTTACCCAGGGTCCCCTACGAGCAGTACTTC
few,TRBJ2-1,TRBV7-2,NA,CASSLASVYNEQFF,TGTGCCAGCAGCTTAGCTAGCGTTTACAATGAGCAGTTCTTC
NA,TRBJ1-4,TRBV6-1,NA,CASSERQFATNEKLFF,TGTGCCAGCAGTGAGCGACAGTTTGCAACTAATGAAAAACTGTTTTTT
NA,TRBJ2-7,TRBV27,TRBD1,CASSPKTGPYYEQYF,TGTGCCAGCAGTCCTAAGACAGGGCCGTACTACGAGCAGTACTTC
NA,TRBJ2-3,TRBV28,TRBD1,CASSRQGDGADTQYF,TGTGCCAGCAGTCGACAGGGTGATGGCGCAGATACGCAGTATTTT
NA,TRBJ1-5,TRBV5-1,TRBD1,CASSLGQGHQPQHF,TGCGCCAGCAGCTTGGGACAGGGACATCAGCCCCAGCATTTT
NA,TRBJ1-2,TRBV15,TRBD1,CATSRDPPGQGGGYTF,TGTGCCACCAGCAGAGATCCCCCGGGACAGGGGGGTGGCTACACCTTC
NA,TRBJ2-1,TRBV28,NA,CASMSFVRGSYNEQFF,TGTGCCAGCATGAGCTTTGTTCGGGGCTCCTACAATGAGCAGTTCTTC
few,TRBJ2-7,TRBV28,NA,CASWAASYEQYF,TGTGCCAGCTGGGCAGCCTCCTACGAGCAGTACTTC
NA,TRBJ2-1,TRBV5-3,NA,CARSAPSECNNEQFF,TGTGCCAGAAGCGCCCCCAGCGAATGTAACAATGAGCAGTTCTTC
NA,TRBJ1-1,TRBV11-1,NA,CASSLPTGGATEAFF,TGTGCCAGCAGCCTACCGACAGGCGGGGCCACTGAAGCTTTCTTT
NA,TRBJ2-1,TRBV10-2,NA,CASSEGQTYNEQFF,TGCGCCAGCAGTGAGGGACAGACTTACAATGAGCAGTTCTTC
NA,TRBJ2-7,TRBV21-1,NA,CASGVEARDDEQYF,TGTGCCAGCGGCGTGGAGGCCCGGGACGACGAGCAGTACTTC
few,TRBJ1-2,TRBV29-1,TRBD1,CSALDRRGFGYTF,TGCAGCGCCCTGGACAGGAGGGGATTTGGCTACACCTTC
NA,TRBJ1-2,TRBV11-2,TRBD1,CASSTRTGSHIANYGYTF,TGTGCCAGCAGCACCCGGACAGGGTCGCATATAGCTAACTATGGCTACACCTTC
NA,TRBJ1-5,TRBV28,NA,CASSLDSEQPQHF,TGTGCCAGCAGTTTGGACAGCGAGCAGCCCCAGCATTTT
few,TRBJ1-5,TRBV19,TRBD1,CASSETGGNQPQHF,TGTGCCAGTAGTGAGACAGGGGGCAATCAGCCCCAGCATTTT
few,TRBJ1-1,TRBV2,TRBD1,CASSLGLTGTEAFF,TGTGCCAGCAGCCTCGGTTTGACAGGGACGGAAGCTTTCTTT